Reported below is one T cell receptor (beta chain). The data stem from a study of blood T cell repertoires in COVID-19. Data came from immunoSEQ multiplex PCR; TCRdb stores just in-frame clones and leaves some out. There are about 200,000 clones in the sample; about nine tenths occur only once, and around 4.2% lies in the top ten. This CDR3 spans 14 amino acids. Germline CDR1 reads LGHNA; CDR2 reads YSLEER. With V trimmed by 2 bases and J by 4 bases, 1 base remained unmatched. The TCR was taken from a woman aged 30 to 39 with acute COVID-19. The specimen was PBMCs or T cells enriched from blood (not recorded which). The J gene is TRBJ2-1, the V gene TRBV4-3, with 8 positions matching TRBD2. CDR3 residues: CASSQSGGYNEQFF. CDR3 sequence (DNA): TGCGCCAGCAGCCAAAGCGGGGGATACAATGAGCAGTTCTTC.